Presented here are 32 T cell receptor beta chains from one specimen sequenced in a study of CD8+ T cells in alopecia areata (dated by TCRdb to 2016 to 2018). Library preparation used the immunoSEQ multiplex PCR assay. To provide template for TCR sequencing, every sample had RNA extracted and reverse transcribed into cDNA. The table comes from immuneACCESS by way of TCRdb, which keeps in-frame sequences with V and J called. Part of the clones is missing from these tables; in studies checked, under half for an unresolved V gene and the rest for unknown reasons. This sample holds more than 250,000 clones in total, without any singletons. In total, the top ten clones hold roughly 1.2% of the sample. Cells from mouse cutaneous lymph nodes were pooled, stained for CD4, CD8alpha, NKG2D, NKG2ACE and other markers, and then sorted on a BD Influx. Sequenced input: CD4+ T cells sorted from a lymph node. Source of these receptors: a C3H/HeJ mouse with alopecia areata. Regarding MHC type, mice of this strain are H2-k.

Of note for this clone: Genes and germline come from the mouse. Coverage ceases 4 residues before the CDR3 finishes, and the germline J gene fills in the end. This chain connects TRBV19 to TRBJ2-7; 10 nucleotides line up with TRBD2. The CDR3 has 13 amino acids. From germline, CDR1 is FNHDT and CDR2 SITEND (reference sequence). CDR3 DNA, as far as it was read: TGTGCCAGCAGGGTGGACTGGGGGTAT. It is translated as CASRVDWGY. The whole CDR3 sequence reads CASRVDWGYEQYF. The full variable domain, its missing parts supplied by reference TRBV19 and TRBJ2-7, is GGIITQTPKFLIGQEGQKLTLKCQQNFNHDTMYWYRQDSGKGLRLIYYSITENDLQKGDLSEGYDASREKKSSFSLTVTSAQKNEMAVFLCASRVDWGYEQYFGPGTRLTVL.

A word on this clone: The gene symbols are mouse symbols. Read coverage stops 4 residues before the CDR3 terminus; the germline J gene supplies the remainder. The chain joins TRBV13-3 to TRBJ1-1; D is perhaps TRBD1 (6 bases). Germline values: CDR1 NNHDY, CDR2 SYVADS. This CDR3 spans 13 amino acids. Trimming removed 7 bases from V and 0 bases from J, with 10 bases in between. The CDR3 DNA, read in part, is TGTGCCAGCGCGGGACAAGCAAACACA. Translated, it gives CASAGQANT. The whole CDR3 protein reads CASAGQANTEVFF.

Comment on this clone: The gene symbols are mouse symbols. The CDR3 is cut off 4 residues early in the read; its end comes from the germline J gene. The chain carries TRBV13-2 and TRBJ1-2; TRBD1 might be the D (6 bases). Trimming left V 2 bases short and J 0 bases short, with 8 bases between. The CDR3 contains 14 residues. Looked up from germline, CDR1 is NNHNN and CDR2 is SYGAGS (reference sequence). CDR3 amino acids: CASGEGHANSDYTF. The sequenced CDR3 bases are TGTGCCAGCGGTGAGGGACACGCAAACTCC.

With respect to this clone: Gene and germline names: mouse. The CDR3 goes on 4 residues after the read ends, and that part is filled in from the germline J gene. The J gene is TRBJ2-1, the V gene TRBV31; TRBD2 aligns across 7 bases. This CDR3 spans 16 amino acids. Germline lookup yields CDR1 GKSSPN and CDR2 SITVG. V lost 0 bases and J lost 1; bases outside the gene matches: 6. Incomplete CDR3 DNA: TGTGCCTGGAGTCTAGGAACTGGGGCAAACTATGCT. This sequence encodes CAWSLGTGANYA. The entire CDR3 reads CAWSLGTGANYAEQFF.

This clone showed up just a few times. Gene names and germline match the mouse. With the read ending 4 residues before the CDR3 end, the germline J gene is used to fill in that end. J is TRBJ2-7 and V is TRBV13-1, with D maybe TRBD2 (5 bases). Germline CDR1 and CDR2: NSHNY and SYGAGN. The CDR3 has 16 amino acids. Trimming took 1 base from V and 0 from J, leaving 14 bases between them. The CDR3 here is CASSDPGSTSSYEQYF. Incomplete CDR3 DNA: TGTGCCAGCAGTGATCCTGGGAGTACGAGCTCCTAT.

The sample holds a few counts of this clone. Gene names denote mouse genes. From the germline J gene comes the end of the CDR3, since the read stops 4 residues before it. V usage is TRBV13-2 and J usage is TRBJ2-7, with 10 bases identical to TRBD1. The V and J ends lost 0 bases and 2 bases, in that order; junction bases with no gene match: 2. The CDR3 spans 15 residues. Germline V gene lookup returns CDR1 NNHNN and CDR2 SYGAGS (reference sequence). CDR3 region: CASGDAGTGAYEQYF. The covered CDR3 bases are TGTGCCAGCGGTGATGCAGGGACAGGGGCCTAT.

This clone appeared a few times. Gene names denote mouse genes. The CDR3 is cut off 4 residues early in the read; its end comes from the germline J gene. J is TRBJ2-2 and V is TRBV5, with a weak D call TRBD2 (5 bases). There are 16 residues in the CDR3. The germline gives CDR1 LGHNA, CDR2 YNLKQL (reference sequence). V lost 0 bases to trimming and J lost 1 base, with 9 bases between them. Partial CDR3 DNA: TGTGCCAGCAGCCAAGATGCCTGGGAAAACACCGGG. Its translation: CASSQDAWENTG. The entire CDR3 protein reads CASSQDAWENTGQLYF.

Of note for this clone: Germline and genes: mouse. The CDR3 end is not reached by the read, which stops 3 residues before it; the germline J gene fills it in. The chain uses TRBV19 and TRBJ1-6, with D possibly TRBD1 on 6 matching bases. TRBJ1-6 is known as an ORF, though its function is uncertain. V gave up 1 base and J gave up 3 bases, with 8 bases separating them. The CDR3 length is 15 residues. Germline CDR1 reads FNHDT; CDR2 reads SITEND (reference sequence). CDR3 DNA (partial): TGTGCCAGCAGTATAAGGACAGTCTATAATTCGCCC. Translating gives CASSIRTVYNSP. The whole CDR3 is CASSIRTVYNSPLYF.

There are a few counts of this clone. Any gene name here is a mouse gene name. The read is 4 residues too short to cover the CDR3 end, so that end is filled in from the germline J gene. The gene calls are TRBV13-1 and TRBJ2-3; tentative D call: TRBD2 (6 bases). V was pared by 6 bases and J by 1 base, with 12 bases between. The CDR3 loop spans 14 amino acids. The germline gives CDR1 NSHNY, CDR2 SYGAGN. Partial CDR3 DNA: TGTGCCAGCAACTTCCCTGGGGGTGCAGAA. Protein sequence: CASNFPGGAE. The full CDR3 is CASNFPGGAETLYF.

Details on this clone: Gene and germline names: mouse. The missing CDR3 end, 4 residues past where the read stops, is filled in from the germline J gene. This same CDR3 is encoded by further DNA sequences in the sample. The chain couples TRBV5 to TRBJ2-3; 12 bases fit TRBD2. There are 16 residues in the CDR3. V trimming: 2 bases; J trimming: 3 bases; junction bases outside the gene matches: 3. Germline V gene sequence: CDR1 LGHNA, CDR2 YNLKQL (reference sequence). The CDR3 DNA, read in part, is TGTGCCAGCAGCCAAACCGGGACTGGGGGGGCAGAA. Residues: CASSQTGTGGAE. The whole CDR3 reads CASSQTGTGGAETLYF.

This clone has a handful of counts. Gene names refer to mouse genes. The observed sequence ends 3 residues before the CDR3 terminus, with the missing tail filled in from the germline J gene. This chain links TRBV31 with TRBJ1-6; TRBD1 might be the D (6 bases). Being an ORF, TRBJ1-6 has a function that is uncertain. The CDR3 is 14 amino acids. From germline, CDR1 is GKSSPN and CDR2 SITVG. The V and J ends lost 0 bases and 5 bases respectively, with 8 bases between them. The sequenced part of the CDR3 DNA is TGTGCCTGGAGTCTCGCAGGGGATAATTCGCCC. This gives the protein CAWSLAGDNSP. The full-length CDR3 reads as CAWSLAGDNSPLYF.

Comment on this clone: The genes and germline here are from mouse. The CDR3 end falls 4 residues outside the read, so it is completed with the germline J gene. This sequence joins TRBV19 and TRBJ2-1; 7 bases map to TRBD1. Germline V gives CDR1 FNHDT, CDR2 SITEND (reference sequence). The J segment lost 4 bases and the V segment lost 6 bases, leaving 4 bases of the junction unmatched. The length of the CDR3 is 13 residues. CDR3 DNA (partial): TGTGCCAGCAAATGGGGACAGTATGCT. This encodes CASKWGQYA. The complete CDR3 protein is CASKWGQYAEQFF.

This clone was seen a few times. Gene names refer to mouse genes. The CDR3 extends 4 residues past the end of the read, so its final part is completed from the germline J gene. The rearrangement links TRBV3 to TRBJ2-4, with TRBD1 matching over 7 bases. There are 12 residues in the CDR3. Germline lookup yields CDR1 SNHLY and CDR2 FYNGKV (reference sequence). Incomplete CDR3 DNA: TGTGCCAGCAACGGGACAGAAAAC. Amino acid sequence: CASNGTEN. The entire CDR3 sequence reads CASNGTENTLYF. Full variable domain (remainder filled in from reference TRBV3 and TRBJ2-4): GPKVLQIPSHQIIDMGQMVTLNCDPVSNHLYFYWYKQILGQQMEFLVNFYNGKVMEKSKLFKDQFSVERPDGSYFTLKIQPTALEDSAVYFCASNGTENTLYFGAGTRLSVL.

As to this clone: Any gene name here is a mouse gene name. The CDR3 end falls 4 residues outside the read, so it is completed with the germline J gene. Other nucleotide sequences in the sample specify the same CDR3. The gene calls are TRBV13-1 and TRBJ2-5; TRBD1 might be the D (6 bases). The germline V gene has CDR1 NSHNY and CDR2 SYGAGN. V was clipped by 4 bases and J by 0 bases, with 9 bases between them. CDR3 length: 14 amino acids. This CDR3 reads CASSPGQNQDTQYF. CDR3 DNA (partial): TGTGCCAGCAGTCCGGGACAAAACCAAGAC.

This clone was counted between two and nine times. Here the gene names and germline are mouse. The read stops 4 residues short of the end of the CDR3; the missing end is completed from the germline J gene. The rearrangement links TRBV13-1 to TRBJ2-7; 11 nucleotides agree with TRBD1. CDR1 is NSHNY, CDR2 SYGAGN, per germline. The CDR3 covers 14 residues. The sequenced part of the CDR3 DNA is TGTGCCAGCAGTGGGGGGGGACAGGGGGAT. Translated, it gives CASSGGGQGD. Given in full, the CDR3 is CASSGGGQGDEQYF.

A few counts support this clone. Gene names are mouse gene names. The read ends 4 residues early relative to the CDR3; the germline J gene fills the gap. The chain links TRBV13-3 to TRBJ2-7; tentatively, D is TRBD1 (6 bases). This CDR3 has 14 amino acids. The V gene's germline CDR1 is NNHDY and CDR2 SYVADS. V lost 5 bases and J 0 bases, leaving 12 bases between the germline ends. Incomplete CDR3 DNA: TGTGCCAGCAGAGGGAGGGGGAGCTCCTAT. This gives the protein CASRGRGSSY. The whole CDR3 protein reads CASRGRGSSYEQYF.

Only a few counts were recorded for this clone. Germline and genes here are mouse. The read gets to within 3 residues of the CDR3 end, and the germline J gene fills in the rest. The sample has other DNA sequences that encode this CDR3 too. This rearrangement joins TRBV19 to TRBJ1-6, with a tentative D call TRBD1 (6 bases). TRBJ1-6 is classed as an ORF, of uncertain function. Germline CDR1 reads FNHDT; CDR2 reads SITEND (reference sequence). The CDR3 is 14 residues long. Trimming removed 5 bases at V and 0 bases at J, with 6 bases between. CDR3 loop: CASRTGSYNSPLYF. The sequenced part of the CDR3 DNA is TGTGCCAGCAGGACAGGTTCCTATAATTCGCCC.

This clone was seen more than once but under ten times. The gene names here belong to mouse. The read ends 4 residues early relative to the CDR3; the germline J gene fills the gap. The V and J genes are TRBV1 and TRBJ2-5, with 12 bases that match TRBD1. This CDR3 spans 15 amino acids. CDR1 and CDR2 from the germline V gene are NSQYPW and LRSPGD (reference sequence). The sequenced CDR3 bases are TGCACCTGCAGTGGGGGACAGGGGGCGCTGGAC. Protein sequence: CTCSGGQGALD. The whole CDR3 sequence is CTCSGGQGALDTQYF.

This clone came up a few times. The gene names here belong to mouse. The read falls 4 residues short of the CDR3 end, and the missing part is taken from the germline J gene. The identical CDR3 is also encoded by other nucleotide sequences in the sample. The chain carries TRBV17 and TRBJ2-2; a weak D match, TRBD1 (6 bases). The V and J ends lost 2 bases and 1 base respectively, with 8 bases between them. This CDR3 has 15 amino acids. Looked up from germline, CDR1 is MNHDT and CDR2 is YYDKIL. The CDR3 here is CASSRRDKNTGQLYF. The sequenced part of the CDR3 DNA is TGTGCTAGCAGTAGAAGGGACAAAAACACCGGG.

As regards this clone: Here the gene names and germline are mouse. The read terminates 4 residues before the CDR3 end, so the remaining end is supplied by the germline J gene. The gene calls are TRBV5 and TRBJ2-5; TRBD2 aligns across 11 bases. Germline lookup yields CDR1 LGHNA and CDR2 YNLKQL (reference sequence). The CDR3 runs to 15 residues. CDR3 amino acids: CASSQDGTGGDTQYF. The DNA read from the CDR3 is TGTGCCAGCAGCCAAGACGGGACTGGGGGAGAC.

This clone was observed a handful of times. Gene labels here are mouse ones. The sequence runs out 4 residues before the end of the CDR3; the remainder is reconstructed from the germline J gene. The V gene is TRBV19, the J gene TRBJ2-3; D not certain. Germline CDR1 and CDR2: FNHDT and SITEND (reference sequence). V was clipped by 3 bases and J by 2 bases, with 7 bases between them. This CDR3 is built from 13 residues. CDR3 bases read: TGTGCCAGCAGTAAATCATTTGCAGAA. It specifies CASSKSFAE. The complete CDR3 reads CASSKSFAETLYF.

A remark on this clone: Gene names denote mouse genes. The read finishes 4 residues shy of the CDR3 end, and the germline J gene is used to complete it. The chain links TRBV29 to TRBJ1-1; no clear D. Germline CDR1 is MSHET and CDR2 is SYDVDS. The CDR3 runs 13 residues. V dropped 5 bases and J dropped 0 bases, with 7 bases sitting between them. The DNA read from the CDR3 is TGTGCTAGCAGTACAACATCAAACACA. This encodes CASSTTSNT. In full, the CDR3 is CASSTTSNTEVFF.

For this clone: Gene names follow the mouse nomenclature. The read finishes 4 residues shy of the CDR3 end, and the germline J gene is used to complete it. The sample contains more than one DNA sequence encoding this CDR3. J is TRBJ1-2 and V is TRBV19; possibly TRBD1 for D (5 bases). Germline-derived CDR1 and CDR2 are FNHDT and SITEND (reference sequence). The CDR3 is 14 residues long. V gave up 1 base and J gave up 0 bases, with 7 bases separating them. The CDR3 protein is CASSIRGANSDYTF. The DNA read from the CDR3 is TGTGCCAGCAGTATAAGGGGTGCAAACTCC.

A word on this clone: Gene names follow the mouse nomenclature. The read finishes 3 residues shy of the CDR3 end, and the germline J gene is used to complete it. Within the sample, other DNA sequences also encode this same CDR3. The rearrangement links TRBV13-3 to TRBJ1-6; 7 nucleotides agree with TRBD1. TRBJ1-6 is filed as an ORF, its function uncertain. The trim removed 7 bases at V and 2 bases at J, leaving 3 bases unmatched. Germline V CDR1 and CDR2: NNHDY, SYVADS. This CDR3 has 14 amino acids. The sequenced CDR3 bases are TGTGCCAGCCGTCAGGGGGCCTATAATTCGCCC. The encoded protein is CASRQGAYNSP. The entire CDR3 protein is CASRQGAYNSPLYF.

Concerning this clone: Any gene name here is a mouse gene name. With the read ending 4 residues before the CDR3 end, the germline J gene is used to fill in that end. The same CDR3 can be traced to other DNA sequences in this sample. The V call is TRBV1, the J call TRBJ2-5; 7 bases agree with TRBD2. The germline gives CDR1 NSQYPW, CDR2 LRSPGD (reference sequence). CDR3 size: 16 residues. The ends lost 0 bases at V and 2 bases at J; junction bases unmatched: 5. The CDR3 loop is CTCSADLGVGQDTQYF. The sequenced part of the CDR3 DNA is TGCACCTGCAGTGCAGATCTGGGGGTGGGCCAAGAC.

This clone has a handful of counts. Genes and germline come from the mouse. The read falls 4 residues short of the CDR3 end, and the missing part is taken from the germline J gene. The chain carries TRBV13-1 and TRBJ1-1; 7 nucleotides align to TRBD1. This CDR3 spans 13 amino acids. Germline lookup yields CDR1 NSHNY and CDR2 SYGAGN. The CDR3 DNA, read in part, is TGTGCCAGCAGTGATGCGACAGGGACA. Translating it yields CASSDATGT. The full CDR3 sequence reads CASSDATGTEVFF.

The sample holds a few counts of this clone. Gene names and germline match the mouse. The read ends 4 residues shy of where the CDR3 ends; the end is completed using the germline J gene. V usage is TRBV19 and J usage is TRBJ2-5, with 7 bases identical to TRBD1. This CDR3 has 15 residues. J lost 2 bases, V lost 2 bases, and 5 bases had no gene match. Germline V CDR1 and CDR2: FNHDT, SITEND (reference sequence). This chain's CDR3 is CASSIHRGRQDTQYF. The sequenced part of the CDR3 DNA is TGTGCCAGCAGTATTCACAGGGGACGCCAAGAC.

Remarks on this clone: The gene symbols are mouse symbols. The read is 4 residues too short to cover the CDR3 end, so that end is filled in from the germline J gene. The chain couples TRBV31 to TRBJ2-3; 11 nucleotides line up with TRBD2. The CDR3 covers 15 residues. With V trimmed by 3 bases and J by 1 base, 3 bases remained unmatched. Germline CDR1 GKSSPN, CDR2 SITVG. This chain's CDR3 is CAWRGLGGGAETLYF. Incomplete CDR3 DNA: TGTGCCTGGAGAGGACTGGGGGGAGGTGCAGAA. The variable domain in full, with the rest retrieved from reference TRBV31 and TRBJ2-3, is AQTIHQWPVAEIKAVGSPLSLGCTIKGKSSPNLYWYWQATGGTLQQLFYSITVGQVESVVQLNLSASRPKDDQFILSTEKLLLSHSGFYLCAWRGLGGGAETLYFGSGTRLTVL.

Note on this clone: Here the gene names and germline are mouse. The CDR3 end lies 4 residues beyond the end of the read and is filled in from the germline J gene. J is TRBJ2-1 and V is TRBV5; a weak D match, TRBD1 (5 bases). Germline lookup yields CDR1 LGHNA and CDR2 YNLKQL (reference sequence). The CDR3 totals 13 residues. The sequenced CDR3 bases are TGTGCCAGCAGCCAAGAGCCAGGGGCT. This translates into CASSQEPGA. In full, the CDR3 is CASSQEPGAEQFF.

There are a few counts of this clone. The genes and germline here are from mouse. With the read ending 4 residues before the CDR3 end, the germline J gene is used to fill in that end. The chain is built from TRBV19 and TRBJ2-2; 9 positions match TRBD1. With V trimmed by 4 bases and J by 3 bases, 7 bases remained unmatched. Germline lookup yields CDR1 FNHDT and CDR2 SITEND (reference sequence). The CDR3 length is 16 residues. The chain's CDR3 is CASSAPGTGHTGQLYF. CDR3 DNA, as far as it was read: TGTGCCAGCAGTGCTCCCGGGACAGGGCACACCGGG.

A word on this clone: Gene and germline names: mouse. The read finishes 4 residues shy of the CDR3 end, and the germline J gene is used to complete it. Other DNA sequences in this specimen translate into the identical CDR3. The rearrangement joins TRBV13-2 to TRBJ2-2, with 10 bases lining up with TRBD2. The CDR3 is 16 residues long. The germline gives CDR1 NNHNN, CDR2 SYGAGS (reference sequence). V lost 3 bases and J lost 0; bases outside the gene matches: 2. The CDR3 sequence: CASGGGTGANTGQLYF. The covered CDR3 bases are TGTGCCAGCGGTGGAGGGACTGGGGCAAACACCGGG.

A remark on this clone: Gene names and germline refer to mouse. Sequencing ends 3 residues short of the CDR3 end; the germline J gene provides the rest. The gene calls are TRBV19 and TRBJ1-6, with 10 nucleotides matching TRBD1. TRBJ1-6 is placed among ORFs of uncertain function. Germline-derived CDR1 and CDR2 are FNHDT and SITEND (reference sequence). The V and J ends lost 0 bases and 7 bases, in that order; junction bases with no gene match: 1. The CDR3 consists of 15 residues. The covered CDR3 bases are TGTGCCAGCAGTATAGGGGACAGGGGAAATTCGCCC. Its protein is CASSIGDRGNSP. Given in full, the CDR3 is CASSIGDRGNSPLYF.